This section outlines one T cell receptor (beta chain) sequence together with its context. Its antigen is not known. Unique molecular identifiers were incorporated when the TCRbeta library was constructed. Using its own MiXCR run on the PCR reads, TCRdb lists one record per CDR3 protein. There are under 250,000 distinct CDR3 sequences in the sample; approximately 15% occur only once, and 35% to 50% lies in the top ten. This entry is derived from a study of T-cell reconstitution after alpha-beta-depleted transplantation in children. Study-wide results and caveats: Among T cells one year after transplant, newly produced cells accounted for most counts and diversity. Several hundred rapidly expanded clones from non-depleted graft cells reportedly supplied alpha-beta T cells about two months post-transplant. Surviving recipient T cells and thymic progenitors underlay high day-60 TCRbeta diversity in some patients.

Source: PBMCs, mostly from graft donor cells, taken 360 days after TCRalphabeta/CD19-depleted stem cell transplant. The clonotype was recovered from a male patient aged 2-10 years who had a stem cell transplant for acute lymphoblastic leukemia, so the T cells may come from the graft donor.

The CDR3 sequence: CASSPRSREANEQFF. As DNA, the CDR3 is TGTGCCAGCAGCCCCCGGTCCAGGGAGGCCAATGAGCAGTTCTTC. The chain recombines TRBV7-2 with TRBJ2-1; possibly TRBD2 for D (6 bases). Looked up from germline, CDR1 is SGHTA and CDR2 is FQGNSA. The V end lost 5 bases, the J end lost 6 bases, and 17 bases lay between the germline ends. This CDR3 has 15 residues. Complete variable domain (other parts from reference TRBV7-2 and TRBJ2-1): GAGVSQSPSNKVTEKGKDVELRCDPISGHTALYWYRQSLGQGLEFLIYFQGNSAPDKSGLPSDRFSAERTGGSVSTLTIQRTQQEDSAVYLCASSPRSREANEQFFGPGTRLTVL.